The source of this T cell receptor beta chain is a study of PD-1 blockade in mismatch repair-deficient tumors. This clone is medium-sized (0.01 to 0.1%) in the sample. Antigen specificity is unknown. Regarding time point: identical approximately nine-day culture without peptide (control). The assay was immunoSEQ multiplex PCR, and TCRdb's table has in-frame clones only and misses some. There are over 11,000 clones in the sample; over 75% occur only once, and about an eighth lies in the top ten. Germline V gene sequence: CDR1 ENHRY, CDR2 SYGVKD. V was cut by 0 bases and J by 7 bases, with 22 bases left in between. The CDR3 totals 18 residues.

The genes are TRBV10-3 and TRBJ1-5; D is undetermined. The sequences come from cells cultured in vitro, collected from a patient treated with pembrolizumab. The TCR sequence derives from an adult with mismatch repair-deficient cancer. The CDR3 region is CAISESPGGWGMWQPQHF. CDR3 bases: TGTGCCATCAGTGAGTCCCCGGGAGGATGGGGAATGTGGCAGCCCCAGCATTTT.